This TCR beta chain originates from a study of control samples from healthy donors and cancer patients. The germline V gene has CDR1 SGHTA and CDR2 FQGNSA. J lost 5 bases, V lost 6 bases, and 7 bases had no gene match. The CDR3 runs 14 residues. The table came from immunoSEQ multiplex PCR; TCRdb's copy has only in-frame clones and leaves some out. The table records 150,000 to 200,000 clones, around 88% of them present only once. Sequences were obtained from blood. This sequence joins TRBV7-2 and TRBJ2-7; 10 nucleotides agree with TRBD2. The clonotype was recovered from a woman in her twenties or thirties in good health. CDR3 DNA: TGTGCCAGCAGTCCTAGCGGGAGCGTTCACGAGCAGTACTTC. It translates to CASSPSGSVHEQYF. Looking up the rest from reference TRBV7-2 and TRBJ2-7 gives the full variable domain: GAGVSQSPSNKVTEKGKDVELRCDPISGHTALYWYRQSLGQGLEFLIYFQGNSAPDKSGLPSDRFSAERTGGSVSTLTIQRTQQEDSAVYLCASSPSGSVHEQYFGPGTRLTVT.